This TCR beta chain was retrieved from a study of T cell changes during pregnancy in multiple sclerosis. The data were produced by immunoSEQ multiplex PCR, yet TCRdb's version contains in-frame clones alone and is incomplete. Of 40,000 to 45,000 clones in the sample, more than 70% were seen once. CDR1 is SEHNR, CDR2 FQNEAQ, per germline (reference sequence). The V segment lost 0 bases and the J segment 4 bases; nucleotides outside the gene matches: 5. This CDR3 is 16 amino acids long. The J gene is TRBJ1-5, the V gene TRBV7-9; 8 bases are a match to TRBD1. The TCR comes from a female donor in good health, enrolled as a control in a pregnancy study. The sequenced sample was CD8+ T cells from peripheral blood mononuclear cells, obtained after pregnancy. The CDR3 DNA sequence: TGTGCCAGCAGCTTAGCGGAGACAGGGGTTAATCAGCCCCAGCATTTT. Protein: CASSLAETGVNQPQHF.